This T cell receptor beta chain was retrieved from a study of blood T cell repertoires in COVID-19. Background on the study: Samples came from the United States, Italy and Spain, spanning acute and convalescent COVID-19. T cells, B-cell-depleted T cells, or PBMCs supplied cDNA or gDNA.

In this sample, this clone turned up a few times. Measured with immunoSEQ multiplex PCR; TCRdb has only the in-frame clones, and not every one. The table has roughly 250,000 clones, approximately 84% seen once. Seattle's enrolled individuals joined amid active infection and were then monitored longitudinally. CDR1 and CDR2 (germline): SGHTA, FQGNSA. The CDR3 loop spans 15 amino acids. Trimming cost V 2 bases and J 7 bases, with 15 bases left between them. The clonotype comes from a person aged 70 to 85 with COVID-19, enrolled during active disease. The sample taken for sequencing was peripheral blood. The J gene is TRBJ1-5, the V gene TRBV7-2; D is possibly TRBD1 (5 bases). CDR3 protein: CASSLSAGLGQPQHF. The CDR3 nucleotides are TGTGCCAGCAGCTTATCGGCAGGGTTAGGCCAGCCCCAGCATTTT. Looking up the rest from reference TRBV7-2 and TRBJ1-5 gives the full variable domain: GAGVSQSPSNKVTEKGKDVELRCDPISGHTALYWYRQSLGQGLEFLIYFQGNSAPDKSGLPSDRFSAERTGGSVSTLTIQRTQQEDSAVYLCASSLSAGLGQPQHFGDGTRLSIL.